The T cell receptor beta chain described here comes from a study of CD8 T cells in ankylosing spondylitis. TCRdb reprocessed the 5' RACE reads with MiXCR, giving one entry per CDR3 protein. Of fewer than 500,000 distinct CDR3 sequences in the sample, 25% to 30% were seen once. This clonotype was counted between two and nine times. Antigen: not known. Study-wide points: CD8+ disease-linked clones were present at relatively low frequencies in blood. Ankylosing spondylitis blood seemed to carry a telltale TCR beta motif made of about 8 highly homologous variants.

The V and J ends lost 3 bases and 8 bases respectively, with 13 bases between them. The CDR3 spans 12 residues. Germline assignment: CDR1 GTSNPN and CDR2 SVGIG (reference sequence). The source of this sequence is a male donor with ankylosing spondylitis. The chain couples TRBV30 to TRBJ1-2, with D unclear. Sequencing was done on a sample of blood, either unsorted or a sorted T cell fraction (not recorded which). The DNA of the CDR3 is TGTGCCTGGAGCTCCGGACTGCTCGGCTACACCTTC. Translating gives CAWSSGLLGYTF. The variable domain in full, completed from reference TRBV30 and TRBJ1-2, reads SQTIHQWPATLVQPVGSPLSLECTVEGTSNPNLYWYRQAAGRGLQLLFYSVGIGQISSEVPQNLSASRPQDRQFILSSKKLLLSDSGFYLCAWSSGLLGYTFGSGTRLTVV.